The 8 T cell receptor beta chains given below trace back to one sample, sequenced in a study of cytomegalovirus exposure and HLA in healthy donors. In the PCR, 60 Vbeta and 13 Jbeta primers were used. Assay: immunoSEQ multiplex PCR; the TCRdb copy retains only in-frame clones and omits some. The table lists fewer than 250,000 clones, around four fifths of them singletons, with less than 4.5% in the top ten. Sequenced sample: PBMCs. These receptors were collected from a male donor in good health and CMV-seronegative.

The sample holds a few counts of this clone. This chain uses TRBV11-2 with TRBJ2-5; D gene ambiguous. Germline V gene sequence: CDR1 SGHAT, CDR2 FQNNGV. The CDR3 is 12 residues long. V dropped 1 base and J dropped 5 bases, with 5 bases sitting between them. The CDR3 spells CASSLVQETQYF. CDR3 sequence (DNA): TGTGCCAGCAGCTTAGTCCAGGAGACCCAGTACTTC.

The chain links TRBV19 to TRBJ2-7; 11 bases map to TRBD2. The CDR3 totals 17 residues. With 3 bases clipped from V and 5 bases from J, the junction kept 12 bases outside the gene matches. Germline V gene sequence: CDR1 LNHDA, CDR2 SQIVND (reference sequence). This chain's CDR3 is CASSIGIAGGRKNEQYF. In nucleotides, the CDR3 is TGTGCCAGTAGTATCGGGATAGCGGGAGGGCGAAAAAACGAGCAGTACTTC.

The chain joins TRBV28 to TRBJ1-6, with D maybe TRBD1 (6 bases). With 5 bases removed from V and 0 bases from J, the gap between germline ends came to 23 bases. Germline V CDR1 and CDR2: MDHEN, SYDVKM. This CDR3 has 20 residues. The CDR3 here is CASSLTRTRTEVSYNSPLHF. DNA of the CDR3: TGTGCCAGCAGTCTCACCCGCACTCGGACAGAAGTCTCCTATAATTCACCCCTCCACTTT.

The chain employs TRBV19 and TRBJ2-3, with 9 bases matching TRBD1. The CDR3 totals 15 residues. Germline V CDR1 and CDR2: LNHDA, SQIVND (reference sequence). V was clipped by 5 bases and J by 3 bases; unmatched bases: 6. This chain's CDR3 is CASSFWTGDTDTQYF. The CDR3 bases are TGTGCCAGTAGTTTCTGGACAGGGGATACAGATACGCAGTATTTT. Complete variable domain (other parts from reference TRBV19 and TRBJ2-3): DGGITQSPKYLFRKEGQNVTLSCEQNLNHDAMYWYRQDPGQGLRLIYYSQIVNDFQKGDIAEGYSVSREKKESFPLTVTSAQKNPTAFYLCASSFWTGDTDTQYFGPGTRLTVL.

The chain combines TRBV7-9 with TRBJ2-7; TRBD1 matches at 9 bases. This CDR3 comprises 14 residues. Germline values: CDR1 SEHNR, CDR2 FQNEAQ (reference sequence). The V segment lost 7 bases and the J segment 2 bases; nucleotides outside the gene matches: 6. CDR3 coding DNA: TGTGCCAGCACCCCCCGGGACAGGGCCTACGAGCAGTACTTC. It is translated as CASTPRDRAYEQYF.

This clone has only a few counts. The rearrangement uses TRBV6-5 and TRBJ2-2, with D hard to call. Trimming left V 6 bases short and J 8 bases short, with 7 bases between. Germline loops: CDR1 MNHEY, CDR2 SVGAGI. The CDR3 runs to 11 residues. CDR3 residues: CASRQRGELFF. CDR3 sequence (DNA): TGTGCCAGCAGACAAAGAGGGGAGCTGTTTTTT.

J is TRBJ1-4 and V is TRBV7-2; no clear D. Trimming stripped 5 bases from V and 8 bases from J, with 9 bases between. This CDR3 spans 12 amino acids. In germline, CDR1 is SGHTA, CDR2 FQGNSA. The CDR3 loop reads CASSLGGEKLFF. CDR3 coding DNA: TGTGCCAGCAGCCTTGGAGGGGAAAAACTGTTTTTT.

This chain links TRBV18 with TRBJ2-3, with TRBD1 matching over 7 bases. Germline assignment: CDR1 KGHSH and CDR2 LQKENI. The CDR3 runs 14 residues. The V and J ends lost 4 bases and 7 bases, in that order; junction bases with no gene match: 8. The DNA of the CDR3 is TGTGCCAGCTCACGACAGGGTGTCTATAATACGCAGTATTTT. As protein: CASSRQGVYNTQYF.